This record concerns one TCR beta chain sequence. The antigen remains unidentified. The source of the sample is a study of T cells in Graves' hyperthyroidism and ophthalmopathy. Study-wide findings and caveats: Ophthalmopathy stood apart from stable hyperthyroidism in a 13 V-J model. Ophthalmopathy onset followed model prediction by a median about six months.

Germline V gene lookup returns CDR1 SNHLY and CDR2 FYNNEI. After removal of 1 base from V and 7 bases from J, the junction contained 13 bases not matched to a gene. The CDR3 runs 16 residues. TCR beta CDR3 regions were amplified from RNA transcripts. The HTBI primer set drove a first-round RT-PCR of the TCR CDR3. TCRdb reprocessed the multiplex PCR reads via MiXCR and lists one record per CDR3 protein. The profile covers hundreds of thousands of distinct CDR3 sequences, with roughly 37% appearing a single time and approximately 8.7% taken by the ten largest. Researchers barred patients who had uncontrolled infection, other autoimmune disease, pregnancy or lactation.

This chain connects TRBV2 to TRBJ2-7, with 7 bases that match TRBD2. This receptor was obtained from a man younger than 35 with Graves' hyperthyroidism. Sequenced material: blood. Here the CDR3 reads CASSEGPWAGAGEQYF. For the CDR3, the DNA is TGTGCCAGCAGTGAAGGCCCCTGGGCGGGAGCGGGAGAGCAGTACTTC. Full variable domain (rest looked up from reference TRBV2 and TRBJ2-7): EPEVTQTPSHQVTQMGQEVILRCVPISNHLYFYWYRQILGQKVEFLVSFYNNEISEKSEIFDDQFSVERPDGSNFTLKIRSTKLEDSAMYFCASSEGPWAGAGEQYFGPGTRLTVT.